This T cell receptor beta chain originates from a study of cytomegalovirus exposure and HLA in healthy donors. About the study: The same platform was used for the roughly 130 validation repertoires as for the 650 to 800 first-cohort repertoires, as reported in a later analysis.

General study findings and limits: As was reported, the classifier diagnosed cytomegalovirus status with high specificity and sensitivity. Many donors shared some public TCRs, even though most TCR sequences were rare. Researchers counted around 150 TCR beta chains as cytomegalovirus-associated.

Method: immunoSEQ multiplex PCR; TCRdb's copy keeps in-frame clones and lacks some. The data hold some 190,000 clones, with roughly nine tenths observed a single time. Points on this clone: Antigen: not known.

Sequenced sample: PBMCs. The TCR sequence derives from a man aged 30-40 years in good health and CMV-seropositive.

The CDR3 nucleotides are TGTGCCAGCAGCCTTGGGGGACAGGGAGCCCGGGGCTACACCTTC. This codes for CASSLGGQGARGYTF. The rearrangement uses TRBV11-3 and TRBJ1-2; 9 nucleotides match TRBD1. Germline CDR1 is SGHNT and CDR2 is YENEEA. This CDR3 spans 15 amino acids. V shed 5 bases, J shed 8 bases, and the junction held 12 bases outside the gene matches.